This T cell receptor (beta chain) derives from a study of beta chain features in type 1 diabetes (dated by TCRdb to 2016 to 2019). With respect to the entire study: Mean age, gender distribution, total cell number and subset yield did not differ between patients and healthy donors. A total of 100 million to 110 million sorted cells were examined across all samples, and a strong correlation was observed between cell number per subset and RNA yield. The study compared TCRB repertoires of sorted circulating CD4+ T cell subsets between recently diagnosed type 1 diabetes patients and matched healthy donors. Regulatory and stem cell-like memory subsets were obtained from only 8 patients and roughly eight healthy donors, while naive and central memory subsets were obtained from all 30 or so donors. The research as a whole found: Patients with type 1 diabetes made fewer insertions and deleted more nucleotides at VDJ recombination sites, implying thymic rearrangement abnormalities. Naive, central memory and regulatory TCRB repertoires appeared to be more alike among patients than among healthy donors. A moderate but significant shortening of TCRB CDR3 length was observed in type 1 diabetes patients in all four CD4+ subsets. Only small numbers of individuals were included in the HLA sub-analyses, which left unresolved whether HLA type had any influence on TCRB rearrangement. PCR may preferentially amplify shorter templates, but because patient and control samples were amplified and corrected together, any resulting skew would affect both groups equally. Because cDNA rather than genomic DNA was sequenced, highly expressing activated cells could have been over-represented, although no difference in activation and CD3 levels was found between groups.

Each donor gave one peripheral blood draw, averaging about 100 mL, which was collected into heparinised tubes. Using a panel that included CD45RO, CCR7, CD25, CD127, CD95 and CD27, naive, central memory, regulatory and stem cell-like memory CD4+ T cells were sorted on a BD FACSAria II. A purity above 98% was achieved for all sorted populations. PBMCs were separated immediately by Lymphoprep density gradient centrifugation and were stained directly, without being cultured. So that batch effects would be minimized, each experiment stained and sorted samples in pairs, pairing one healthy donor with one patient. V trim: 5 bases; J trim: 4 bases; unmatched bases: 8. Taken from cysteine to phenylalanine, the CDR3 has 14 residues. Only the CDR3 part of the read is kept: 42 bases, read in frame from the first base. From a lookup of the germline V gene, CDR1 and CDR2 are SGHRS and YFSETQ. All of the isolated RNA was reverse transcribed with the High Capacity cDNA Reverse Transcription Kit, so expressed TCRB transcripts were sequenced. Naive, central memory and regulatory T cell samples underwent deep immunoSEQ sequencing, averaging about 3.5 million total reads per sample. Sorted cells were lysed in RLT buffer, and RNA was extracted using DNase-treated RNeasy Micro or Mini kits according to cell number. Each cell subset was processed separately to prevent cross-contamination, with patient and healthy donor samples processed together. The immunoSEQ multiplex PCR was used to amplify TCRB sequences from cDNA, generating 87-bp fragments that spanned the CDR3 region. The amplicons were sequenced using the Illumina HiSeq platform. The study's own analysis went as follows. PCR bias was corrected computationally using synthetic template baselines, and reads within Hamming distance 2 were collapsed, with unmergeable singletons discarded. Reads were aligned against IMGT to assign V, D and J genes, CDR3 length and insertions or deletions at six rearrangement sites. Within each subset, clonotype counts were normalized to sorted cell number, after which true diversity and Gini coefficients were computed with the tcR R package. The overlap coefficient, calculated on TCRB nucleotide sequences, was used to measure repertoire sharing. Out-of-frame TCRB sequences from naive cells were analyzed as a proxy for the pre-selection repertoire. TCRdb's version of the immuneACCESS table is confined to in-frame rearrangements and falls short of the full clone set. An unresolved V gene accounts for under half of the shortfall where checked; the remainder is of unknown origin. That table gives V, J and clone size, and the DNA gave D and trimming. The sample has some 230,000 clones on record, over 8.5% of them singletons. Jointly, the top ten make up 0.03% to 0.04% of the sample.

Concerning this clone: Its recognized antigen is unknown. One base away there is no much larger clone; base qualities are not given.

The sequence was collected from a woman aged 18 to 35 in good health. Material for sequencing was naive CD4+ T cells from blood. Reading the label with the study, this specimen's cell subset or site is: true naive CD4+ T cells. The chain is made from TRBV5-1 and TRBJ1-1, with 7 bases in between that match TRBD1. The CDR3 here reads CASSVQGPTTEAFF. The base sequence is TGCGCCAGCAGTGTACAGGGGCCGACCACTGAAGCTTTCTTT.